Following are 15 T cell receptor beta chains from one sample sequenced in a study of T cells in Graves' hyperthyroidism and ophthalmopathy. TCR beta CDR3 regions were amplified from RNA transcripts. A set of HTBI primers served as the primers for a first-round RT-PCR of the TCR CDR3. A single record per CDR3 protein comes from TCRdb applying MiXCR to the multiplex PCR reads. The data hold about 480,000 distinct CDR3 sequences, with approximately 15% observed a single time. Input material: blood. The receptors were sampled from a woman under 30 with Graves' hyperthyroidism.

At least ten counts were recorded for this clonotype. V gene TRBV28 combines with J gene TRBJ2-4, with D perhaps matching TRBD1 (6 bases). Germline CDR1 and CDR2: MDHEN and SYDVKM. CDR3 length: 13 residues. Trimming removed 9 bases at V and 0 bases at J, with 9 bases between. CDR3 sequence (DNA): TGTGCCAGTCAACAGGGAGCCAAAAACATTCAGTACTTC. This codes for CASQQGAKNIQYF.

This clonotype was observed a handful of times. This chain links TRBV2 with TRBJ2-2, with TRBD2 matching 13 bases. V was clipped by 5 bases and J by 8 bases; unmatched bases: 5. CDR1 SNHLY and CDR2 FYNNEI come from the germline V gene. The CDR3 is 15 amino acids. CDR3 sequence: CASSKLAGGLGELFF. The DNA of the CDR3 is TGTGCCAGCAGTAAACTAGCGGGAGGGTTAGGGGAGCTGTTTTTT.

This clonotype was seen many times. V gene TRBV12-3 or TRBV12-4 combines with J gene TRBJ1-5, with 7 bases matching TRBD1. Trimming at V came to 7 bases and at J to 5 bases, leaving 8 bases not matched to a gene. The CDR3 runs 14 residues. CDR3 sequence (DNA): TGTGCCAGCACTCCCGACAGGGTTGATCAGCCCCAGCATTTT. Translated, it gives CASTPDRVDQPQHF.

This clonotype has a single count. This clone may be a read error of a much larger clone one base away. CDR3 sequence: CSARTGLGQPQHF. Here the CDR3 DNA reads TGCAGTGCGAGGACGGGACTTGGGCAGCCCCAGCATTTT. The chain joins TRBV20-1 to TRBJ1-5; D might be TRBD1 (5 bases). This CDR3 has 13 amino acids. The germline V gene has CDR1 DFQATT and CDR2 SNEGSKA (reference sequence). Deletions cut 6 bases from V and 7 bases from J, with 16 bases between.

This clonotype showed up many times. The chain is built from TRBV9 and TRBJ1-6; D is unclear. This CDR3 region has 14 residues. CDR1 is SGDLS, CDR2 YYNGEE, per germline. V lost 4 bases to trimming and J lost 8 bases, with 13 bases between them. CDR3 amino acids: CASSRGLSDSPLHF. CDR3 nucleotides: TGTGCCAGCAGCCGAGGGTTGTCGGATTCACCCCTCCACTTT.

In this sample, this clonotype turned up many times. The chain carries TRBV12-5 and TRBJ1-2, with 12 bases aligning to TRBD1. CDR1 and CDR2 (germline): LGHNT, FRNRAP. The CDR3 has 17 residues. V lost 2 bases to trimming and J lost 4 bases; unmatched junction nucleotides: 8. CDR3 in DNA: TGTGCTAGTGGTTTGACCGGGACAGGGGGCGTTAGCTATGGCTACACCTTC. Its protein product is CASGLTGTGGVSYGYTF. Full variable domain (outside the CDR3, taken from reference TRBV12-5 and TRBJ1-2): DARVTQTPRHKVTEMGQEVTMRCQPILGHNTVFWYRQTMMQGLELLAYFRNRAPLDDSGMPKDRFSAEMPDATLATLKIQPSEPRDSAVYFCASGLTGTGGVSYGYTFGSGTRLTVV.

This clonotype was detected only a few times. This rearrangement joins TRBV30 to TRBJ2-1, with a possible D match to TRBD2 (6 bases). Germline CDR1 is GTSNPN and CDR2 is SVGIG (reference sequence). The CDR3 spans 17 residues. Trimming took 2 bases from V and 0 from J, leaving 17 bases between them. This CDR3 is CAWSRLGVLGSYNEQFF. The CDR3 coding sequence is TGTGCCTGGAGTCGACTAGGGGTTCTCGGCTCCTACAATGAGCAGTTCTTC.

This clonotype came up many times. This chain joins TRBV12-5 and TRBJ1-1, with unresolved D. Per the germline V gene, CDR1 is LGHNT and CDR2 is FRNRAP. Trimming pared 6 bases from V and 0 bases from J, leaving 8 bases between. The CDR3 runs to 13 residues. The chain's CDR3 is CASGPSMNTEAFF. CDR3 nucleotides: TGTGCTAGTGGACCCAGTATGAACACTGAAGCTTTCTTT.

In this sample, this clonotype turned up many times. The gene calls are TRBV6-1 and TRBJ1-6; D remains ambiguous. There are 15 residues in the CDR3. Germline V lookup: CDR1 MNHNS, CDR2 SASEGT. The ends were cut back, 5 bases at V and 8 bases at J, with 16 bases in the middle. The CDR3 DNA is TGTGCCAGCAGTAAGGAGTCGATGGGCCATTCACCCCTCCACTTT. Encoded protein: CASSKESMGHSPLHF.

This clonotype came up many times. DNA of the CDR3: TGTGCCTGGAAGGGACAGGGGATCGGCGAGCAGTACTTC. Translation gives CAWKGQGIGEQYF. This sequence joins TRBV30 and TRBJ2-7; TRBD1 matches at 10 bases. After removal of 4 bases from V and 6 bases from J, the junction contained 6 bases not matched to a gene. Germline V gene sequence: CDR1 GTSNPN, CDR2 SVGIG (reference sequence). This CDR3 is built from 13 residues. The full variable domain, rest sourced from reference TRBV30 and TRBJ2-7, is SQTIHQWPATLVQPVGSPLSLECTVEGTSNPNLYWYRQAAGRGLQLLFYSVGIGQISSEVPQNLSASRPQDRQFILSSKKLLLSDSGFYLCAWKGQGIGEQYFGPGTRLTVT.

This clonotype has just a few counts. This chain connects TRBV30 to TRBJ2-1; TRBD2 matches 11 bases. The CDR3 consists of 16 residues. The germline CDR1 and CDR2 sequences are GTSNPN and SVGIG (reference sequence). Written as DNA, the CDR3 is TGTGCTTACCTTAGCGGGAGGGCCCCTTCCTACAATGAGCAGTTCTTC. This encodes CAYLSGRAPSYNEQFF.

This clonotype was found many times. J is TRBJ1-6 and V is TRBV24-1; D is undetermined. Trimming removed 3 bases from V and 8 bases from J, with 19 bases in between. The CDR3 is 17 residues long. Germline CDR1 KGHDR, CDR2 SFDVKD. This chain's CDR3 is CATSDPPRWAADSPLHF. The CDR3 nucleotides are TGTGCCACCAGTGATCCCCCTCGTTGGGCAGCCGATTCACCCCTCCACTTT.

The chain combines TRBV3-1 with TRBJ1-5; 8 bases fit TRBD1. V gave up 1 base and J gave up 6 bases; unmatched junction bases: 8. Per germline, CDR1 LGHDT and CDR2 YNNKEL (reference sequence). CDR3 length: 16 amino acids. CDR3 DNA: TGTGCCAGCAGCCAAGCCAGGGCAGGGGGCGGTCAGCCCCAGCATTTT. This encodes CASSQARAGGGQPQHF.

The V and J genes are TRBV19 and TRBJ2-1, with 10 positions matching TRBD2. Germline-derived CDR1 and CDR2 are LNHDA and SQIVND (reference sequence). The V gene end was trimmed by 8 bases and the J gene end by 6 bases; junction bases not matched to a gene: 13. The CDR3 runs 16 residues. In nucleotides, the CDR3 is TGTGCCAGTGGCCGCGGAGCGGGAGGGCCTGGCAATGAGCAGTTCTTC. It translates to CASGRGAGGPGNEQFF.

This clonotype was observed a handful of times. DNA for the CDR3: TGTGCCAGTAGTATAGGGCCAGTCTACGAGCAGTACTTC. As protein: CASSIGPVYEQYF. V and J are TRBV19 and TRBJ2-7, with unresolved D. CDR1 LNHDA and CDR2 SQIVND come from the germline V gene (reference sequence). The CDR3 covers 13 residues. Deletions cut 1 base from V and 3 bases from J, with 7 bases between.